The 17 T cell receptor beta chains given below trace back to one sample, sequenced in a study of human T cells and chemical hapten exposure. One entry per CDR3 protein, called by TCRdb with MiXCR from the RACE reads. This table holds approximately 370,000 distinct CDR3 sequences, 4.5% to 5.5% found once. Noted time point: pre-sensitization, week 0. Stated treatment: therapeutic diphenylcyclopropenone sensitization with weekly scalp DPC. The material was whole blood, obtained in connection with sensitization to the hapten diphenylcyclopropenone (DPC). Source of these receptors: a woman aged 18-29 years with alopecia areata. Some clones in this sample may be carry-over from other donors' samples.

This clonotype was observed at least ten times. V gene TRBV3-1 combines with J gene TRBJ1-3, with D tentatively TRBD1 (5 bases). Germline values: CDR1 LGHDT, CDR2 YNNKEL (reference sequence). The CDR3 covers 15 residues. Between the trimmed V and J ends, which lost 4 bases and 4 bases, there was a span of 14 bases. In nucleotides, the CDR3 is TGTGCCAGCAGCCGGGGGATCAGGGACGGAAACACCATATATTTT. This sequence encodes CASSRGIRDGNTIYF.

The sample holds many counts of this clonotype. The chain recombines TRBV5-6 with TRBJ2-6; TRBD1 matches 12 bases. V shed 2 bases and J 3 bases; nucleotides not matched to a gene: 6. The CDR3 covers 18 residues. The germline V gene has CDR1 SGHDT and CDR2 YYEEEE. CDR3 protein: CASSFPGQGALGANVLTF. CDR3 bases: TGTGCCAGCAGCTTCCCGGGACAGGGGGCGCTTGGGGCCAACGTCCTGACTTTC.

There are a few counts of this clonotype. CDR3: CASSYRSDTEAFF. CDR3 sequence (DNA): TGTGCCAGCAGTTATCGGTCGGACACTGAAGCTTTCTTT. J is TRBJ1-1 and V is TRBV6-2 or TRBV6-3; D uncertain. This CDR3 has 13 residues. Between the trimmed V and J ends, which lost 3 bases and 3 bases, there was a span of 8 bases. Germline V lookup: CDR1 MNHEY, CDR2 SVGEGT.

The table lists this clonotype with many counts. The chain has TRBV5-1 and TRBJ2-3; 7 nucleotides agree with TRBD1. Germline V gene data show CDR1 as SGHRS and CDR2 as YFSETQ. V shed 4 bases, J shed 4 bases, and the junction held 9 bases outside the gene matches. This CDR3 has 15 amino acids. CDR3 in amino acids: CASSPDRVGPDTQYF. CDR3 nucleotides: TGCGCCAGCAGCCCTGACAGGGTTGGCCCAGATACGCAGTATTTT.

The chain is built from TRBV7-9 and TRBJ1-4, with D possibly being TRBD1 (5 bases). V lost 1 base, J lost 3 bases, and 12 bases lay in between. Germline V CDR1 and CDR2: SEHNR, FQNEAQ (reference sequence). The length of the CDR3 is 16 residues. For the CDR3, the DNA is TGTGCCAGCAGCTTAGGACTGCGAGGGGCTAATGAAAAACTGTTTTTT. It translates to CASSLGLRGANEKLFF.

This clonotype was seen a handful of times. The chain employs TRBV10-3 and TRBJ1-6; possibly TRBD1 for D (5 bases). CDR3 length equals 14 residues. Trimming pared 6 bases from V and 0 bases from J, leaving 6 bases between. Germline V gene sequence: CDR1 ENHRY, CDR2 SYGVKD. The CDR3 protein is CAISDSSYNSPLHF. The CDR3 DNA sequence: TGTGCCATCAGCGACAGCTCCTATAATTCACCCCTCCACTTT.

The V call is TRBV7-2, the J call TRBJ2-5; D unresolved. Germline-derived CDR1 and CDR2 are SGHTA and FQGNSA. This CDR3 is built from 15 residues. The V gene lost 5 bases and the J gene lost 7 bases, with 20 bases spanning the gap. CDR3 sequence (DNA): TGTGCCAGCAGCCCTAATGGCCCCGTTTCAGGGACCCAGTACTTC. Its protein is CASSPNGPVSGTQYF.

This clonotype was picked up a small number of times. This sequence joins TRBV6-1 and TRBJ2-3, with D tentatively TRBD1 or TRBD2 (5 bases each). This CDR3 contains 14 residues. Trimming removed 4 bases from V and 6 bases from J, with 14 bases in between. Per the germline V gene, CDR1 is MNHNS and CDR2 is SASEGT. The CDR3 DNA sequence: TGTGCCAGCAGTGGGGCAGGGACCATGGATACGCAGTATTTT. Its protein is CASSGAGTMDTQYF.

A few counts support this clonotype. The rearrangement joins TRBV4-1 to TRBJ2-5; D might be TRBD1 (5 bases). CDR1 MGHRA and CDR2 YSYEKL come from the germline V gene. The V and J ends lost 0 bases and 8 bases respectively, with 13 bases between them. This CDR3 has 14 residues. CDR3 sequence reads: CASSQETELYTQYF. The CDR3 DNA is TGCGCCAGCAGCCAAGAGACAGAGCTTTACACCCAGTACTTC.

This clonotype was recorded a few times. This chain's CDR3 is CASSLKIEATQYF. The CDR3 DNA sequence: TGCGCCAGCAGCTTGAAAATCGAAGCGACCCAGTACTTC. V is TRBV5-1 and J is TRBJ2-5; D is ambiguous. Germline CDR1 reads SGHRS; CDR2 reads YFSETQ. Trimming left V 1 base short and J 7 bases short, with 11 bases between. The CDR3 length is 13 residues.

The genes are TRBV2 and TRBJ1-6, with unresolved D. V dropped 2 bases and J dropped 3 bases, with 5 bases sitting between them. CDR1 SNHLY and CDR2 FYNNEI come from the germline V gene. The CDR3 is made up of 14 amino acids. Here the CDR3 DNA reads TGTGCCAGCAGTGAAAACCGCTATAATTCACCCCTCCACTTT. Translating gives CASSENRYNSPLHF.

The CDR3, as DNA: TGTGCCAGCAGATTCAACCTCCGGGACAGGGAGTTCAACACTGAAGCTTTCTTT. This sequence encodes CASRFNLRDREFNTEAFF. The V and J genes are TRBV6-2 or TRBV6-3 and TRBJ1-1; 9 bases line up with TRBD1. CDR1 and CDR2 (germline): MNHEY, SVGEGT. The CDR3 length is 18 residues. With 6 bases clipped from V and 2 bases from J, the junction kept 16 bases outside the gene matches.

This clonotype was observed a handful of times. The chain employs TRBV6-2 or TRBV6-3 and TRBJ1-1; TRBD1 agrees at 8 bases. CDR1 and CDR2 from the germline V gene are MNHEY and SVGEGT. Trimming removed 8 bases from V and 1 base from J; junction bases left unmatched: 3. This CDR3 spans 13 amino acids. The CDR3 DNA follows: TGTGCCAGCGACAGGGGAGCGAACACTGAAGCTTTCTTT. Its translation is CASDRGANTEAFF.

This clonotype was observed a few times. V and J are TRBV2 and TRBJ1-1, with D hard to call. V was trimmed by 3 bases and J by 3 bases, leaving 8 bases between them. CDR3 length equals 13 residues. From germline, CDR1 is SNHLY and CDR2 FYNNEI. The CDR3 DNA is TGTGCCAGCAGTGAGACGGGTTACACTGAAGCTTTCTTT. Protein sequence: CASSETGYTEAFF.

This clonotype was seen a handful of times. V usage is TRBV28 and J usage is TRBJ1-5, with D possibly TRBD1 on 5 matching bases. The CDR3 covers 13 residues. Germline V gene sequence: CDR1 MDHEN, CDR2 SYDVKM. V dropped 7 bases and J dropped 4 bases, with 11 bases sitting between them. The CDR3, as DNA: TGTGCCAGCACCTGGGGCCCGAATCAGCCCCAGCATTTT. Residues: CASTWGPNQPQHF.

This clonotype was seen ten or more times. The rearrangement links TRBV28 to TRBJ2-2, with 7 positions matching TRBD1. Germline-derived CDR1 and CDR2 are MDHEN and SYDVKM. V dropped 5 bases and J dropped 5; count of bases not matched to a gene: 14. This CDR3 contains 17 residues. The CDR3 reads CASSPNRWTGATGELFF. CDR3 nucleotide sequence: TGTGCCAGCAGTCCTAATCGTTGGACAGGAGCAACCGGGGAGCTGTTTTTT. Full variable domain (missing parts from reference TRBV28 and TRBJ2-2): DVKVTQSSRYLVKRTGEKVFLECVQDMDHENMFWYRQDPGLGLRLIYFSYDVKMKEKGDIPEGYSVSREKKERFSLILESASTNQTSMYLCASSPNRWTGATGELFFGEGSRLTVL.

This clonotype was recorded a few times. The chain is built from TRBV27 and TRBJ1-6; TRBD1 aligns across 7 bases. Germline V gives CDR1 MNHEY, CDR2 SMNVEV (reference sequence). Germline trimming cut 9 bases from V and 3 bases from J; bases unmatched to any gene: 8. The CDR3 length is 15 residues. The chain's CDR3 is CASRRDRDYNSPLHF. In DNA form, the CDR3 reads TGTGCCAGTCGGCGGGACAGAGACTATAATTCACCCCTCCACTTT.